This entry features one T cell receptor beta chain sequence. Its antigen is currently not known. The input lacks base qualities; no much larger clone sits a single base away. Measured from the cysteine to the phenylalanine, the CDR3 is 12 residues long. Only the CDR3 DNA is retained, 36 bases long and in frame from the first base. Sequences SGHNT (CDR1) and YYREEE (CDR2) are obtained from the germline V gene (reference sequence). These data originate in a study of CD8+ T cells in alopecia areata (dated by TCRdb to the late 2010s). Looking at the study overall: The treated patients, all with moderate-to-severe alopecia areata, were enrolled in an open-label pilot trial of oral tofacitinib given at 5 to 10 mg twice daily. TCRbeta CDR3 regions were amplified by immunoSEQ multiplex PCR using 35 Vbeta forward and 13 Jbeta reverse primers. On the human side, TCRbeta sequencing was run on scalp tissue and on sorted CD4+ and CD8+ peripheral blood T cells from healthy controls and from alopecia areata patients with either patchy or totalis/universalis disease. High-throughput TCRbeta sequencing was used to examine T cell clonal expansion in alopecia areata in both the C3H/HeJ mouse model and human patients. RNA was obtained with the PAXgene miRNA kit for fixed scalp, the miRNeasy kit for PBMCs, and the RNeasy kit for mouse skin. Scalp clonality was compared across normal scalp (n=4), patchy alopecia areata scalp (n=8), and alopecia totalis/universalis scalp (n=8). Tofacitinib was given for 6 to 18 months, followed by 6 months of follow-up off drug to assess delayed response and recurrence. Patients on tofacitinib were biopsied at baseline and after 4 and 24 weeks of treatment, and several of the patients also had a later scalp biopsy. Summary of the overall study and its limitations: Shared TCR sequences between patients were less evident than in mice, which may be partly attributable to HLA diversity in the patient population. Resident alphabeta T cells in normal human skin are also sequenced, complicating scalp TCR repertoire analysis, unlike mouse skin dominated by gammadelta T cells. Higher clonality and more expanded CD8+ clones were observed in lesional scalp than in normal scalp, particularly in alopecia totalis/universalis, a finding suggestive of antigenic drive.

Explained via the paper, the time point label denotes: baseline before oral tofacitinib. Lesional scalp punch biopsies and peripheral blood were obtained from alopecia areata patients. PBMCs were isolated by density centrifugation and stained for CD3, CD4 and CD8, after which CD4+ and CD8+ T cells were sorted on a FACSAria. Libraries were prepared through the immunoSEQ multiplex PCR assay. To provide template for TCR sequencing, every sample had RNA extracted and reverse transcribed into cDNA. SuperScript III was used to make first-strand cDNA, primed with a 2:1 mix of oligo-dT and random hexamers. A synthetic immune receptor repertoire was used to assess amplification bias, and residual bias was removed computationally. In the original analysis: Raw reads were preprocessed to remove errors, and CDR3 was defined by IMGT conventions from the conserved cysteine to phenylalanine. To get clonality, Shannon entropy was normalized by log2 of the number of productive unique TCRs and the result was subtracted from 1. Whether each scalp clone was CD4 or CD8 was inferred by checking scalp TCRbeta sequences against the CD4 and CD8 repertoires from sorted blood. Not all clones reach the TCRdb copy of this immuneACCESS table, which keeps in-frame sequences only. Checked studies attribute under half of the gap to unresolved V genes and leave the rest unexplained. The DNA gave D and trimming, while V, J and clone size come from that table. Across this sample there are about 160,000 clones, with about nine tenths seen only once. The ten largest clones add up to approximately 15% of the sample.

In this chain, TRBV5-4 is recombined with TRBJ2-5, and TRBD1 may be the D gene, going by 5 matching bases. The end of the DNA aligns better with TRBJ2-7, so the J call may be wrong. The source of this sequence is a human donor with alopecia areata. The material was CD8+ T cells sorted from blood, obtained at week 0. The DNA sequence is given as TGTGCCAGCGGAACAGGAACCTACGAGCAGTACTTC. It codes for CASGTGTYEQYF.